This is a list of T cell receptor beta chains from one sample in a study of shared clonotypes between healthy human individuals. Clones were read by immunoSEQ multiplex PCR, and TCRdb kept only the in-frame ones, dropping some. The data show 600,000 or so clones, more than 95% seen once. The material sequenced was naive CD8+ T cells sorted from blood. These receptors all stem from a man younger than 40 in good health. Each CDR3 is given with its conserved first and last residue.

TRBJ1-3,TRBV29-1,14,CSVEEGNSGNTIYF
TRBJ1-5,TRBV27,17,CASSPHRVGSSGQPQHF
TRBJ1-5,TRBV28,17,CASSFVARDSSNQPQHF
TRBJ2-7,TRBV27,14,CASSSGRVSYEQYF
TRBJ2-7,TRBV27,15,CASRVTLAEPYEQYF
TRBJ2-7,TRBV10-1,14,CASSPSRVLDEQYF
TRBJ2-7,TRBV4-1,15,CASSQGLAMEDEQYF
TRBJ2-1,TRBV27,12,CASSSHENEQFF
TRBJ1-1,TRBV10-3,12,CAISLDDTEAFF
TRBJ2-1,TRBV27,16,CASSSLRLAGVNEQFF
TRBJ2-3,TRBV11-2,16,CASSLWLAGATDTQYF
TRBJ1-1,TRBV27,13,CASSLSSGFEAFF
TRBJ1-5,TRBV4-3,14,CASSQDYSNQPQHF
TRBJ2-1,TRBV15,22,CATSRSPVADSGRPTSPYEQFF
TRBJ1-1,TRBV7-9,16,CASSSTTGPNGTEAFF
TRBJ2-1,TRBV25-1,12,CASGPLYNEQFF
TRBJ2-7,TRBV13,14,CASSLGGRIYEQYF
TRBJ1-1,TRBV7-8,15,CASSRQTGGIAEAFF
TRBJ2-1,TRBV25-1,15,CASSELLGAYNEQFF
TRBJ1-4,TRBV27,15,CASSSLTGRNEKLFF
TRBJ2-7,TRBV13,15,CASSSLLANQGEQYF
TRBJ2-1,TRBV18,17,CASSPPGGVLAGAGSFF
TRBJ2-4,TRBV6-1,13,CASGRADKNIQYF
TRBJ2-7,TRBV6-1,13,CASSDTGMNEQYF
TRBJ2-7,TRBV29-1,16,CSVTGRISGRAHEQYF
TRBJ2-7,TRBV28,20,CASSLPFGSGRTGRSYEQYF
TRBJ2-1,TRBV4-3,16,CASSHYSRGPYNEQFF
TRBJ2-7,TRBV7-2,14,CASSSSAGGYEQYF
TRBJ2-1,TRBV28,16,CASSLEKSSGVNEQFF
TRBJ1-5,TRBV30,14,CAWSVGQGDQPQHF
TRBJ2-5,TRBV5-5,12,CASTLTEETQYF
TRBJ2-7,TRBV10-1,18,CASSESWLAGSKSYEQYF
TRBJ1-1,TRBV5-1,14,CASSLAGGVAEAFF
TRBJ2-7,TRBV13,13,CASSSDWSYEQYF
TRBJ1-5,TRBV28,14,CASNDGYSNQPQHF
TRBJ2-1,TRBV27,15,CASSLSTSGYNEQFF
TRBJ1-1,TRBV29-1,11,CSVVREAEAFF
TRBJ2-1,TRBV5-3,16,CARCGTVSRGSYEQFF
TRBJ2-7,TRBV9,14,CASSVGVSGYEQYF
TRBJ2-1,TRBV2,17,CASSDKGGTTSLYEQFF
TRBJ2-7,TRBV5-1,12,CASSDRGYEQYF